The 17 T cell receptor beta chains presented below share a single source sample, sequenced in a study of graft-versus-host responses after intestinal transplantation. Intraepithelial and lamina propria lymphocytes were isolated from graft specimens. Libraries were prepared by immunoSEQ multiplex PCR; TCRdb keeps only in-frame clonotypes and omits some of them. The top ten clones hold roughly 3.2% of a sample with nearly 30,000 clones, over 60% of them seen once. The sequencing used ileum tissue, collected 98 days after intestinal transplantation. These receptors were obtained from a human patient who received an intestinal transplant, so some T cells may come from the graft donor.

Only one count was recorded for this clone. This chain joins TRBV2 and TRBJ1-5; perhaps TRBD1 as D (5 bases). Germline V gives CDR1 SNHLY, CDR2 FYNNEI. Trimming took 4 bases from V and 4 from J, leaving 14 bases between them. The CDR3 runs 15 residues. CDR3 sequence (DNA): TGTGCCAGCAGTGCTATAACAGGAGTGAATCAGCCCCAGCATTTT. Its translation is CASSAITGVNQPQHF.

This chain uses TRBV5-1 with TRBJ2-5; TRBD2 is a possible D gene (5 bases). Trimming pared 4 bases from V and 4 bases from J, leaving 20 bases between. This CDR3 region has 16 residues. Germline lookup yields CDR1 SGHRS and CDR2 YFSETQ. The CDR3 DNA follows: TGCGCCAGCAGCCCTGGTGGCCTACGGGGTTCAGAGACCCAGTACTTC. Amino acids: CASSPGGLRGSETQYF.

The chain carries TRBV5-1 and TRBJ1-1; 8 bases map to TRBD1. J gave up 4 bases and V 4 bases, and 9 bases lay outside the gene matches. The CDR3 consists of 15 residues. Germline CDR1 and CDR2: SGHRS and YFSETQ. Here the CDR3 DNA reads TGCGCCAGCAGCCACGGGACAGGCAGAATCACTGAAGCTTTCTTT. This codes for CASSHGTGRITEAFF.

About this clone itself: The same CDR3 is also encoded by other DNA sequences in this sample. This sequence joins TRBV2 and TRBJ2-1, with D possibly being TRBD2 (5 bases). The CDR3 extends over 15 amino acids. Deletions cut 2 bases from V and 3 bases from J, with 11 bases between. Germline CDR1 is SNHLY and CDR2 is FYNNEI. The CDR3 DNA follows: TGTGCCAGCAGTGAACGGGGTGGGGACTACAATGAGCAGTTCTTC. Protein: CASSERGGDYNEQFF.

J is TRBJ2-1 and V is TRBV7-6, with a possible D match to TRBD1 (7 bases). This CDR3 is built from 15 residues. The V end was cut by 5 bases, the J end by 3 bases, with 14 bases between. Germline V gene lookup returns CDR1 SGHVS and CDR2 FNYEAQ. CDR3: CASSLQGGNYNEQFF. The CDR3 bases are TGTGCCAGCAGCCTCCAGGGGGGCAACTACAATGAGCAGTTCTTC.

The V gene is TRBV28, the J gene TRBJ2-5, with 11 bases fitting TRBD2. CDR3 length equals 15 residues. Germline V CDR1 and CDR2: MDHEN, SYDVKM. J gave up 2 bases and V 3 bases, and 2 bases lay outside the gene matches. This CDR3 is CASSFLAGGQETQYF. The CDR3 DNA sequence: TGTGCCAGCAGTTTCTTAGCGGGGGGGCAAGAGACCCAGTACTTC.

This clone was recorded a few times. The chain couples TRBV18 to TRBJ1-4, with TRBD1 as a possible D gene (5 bases). V dropped 3 bases and J dropped 8 bases, with 19 bases sitting between them. Per the germline V gene, CDR1 is KGHSH and CDR2 is LQKENI. The CDR3 sequence is 16 residues long. In nucleotides, the CDR3 is TGTGCCAGCTCACCGGACATCCCAGTCTCCTCCGAAAAACTGTTTTTT. Its translation is CASSPDIPVSSEKLFF.

A remark on this clone: At one end the junction does not follow the germline gene, possibly because of a read error. Different DNA sequences within this sample yield the same CDR3. This rearrangement joins TRBV5-1 to TRBJ1-6; 7 bases fit TRBD1. CDR1 and CDR2 (germline): SGHRS, YFSETQ. The CDR3 is 13 amino acids. The CDR3 bases are TGTGCCAGCAGCTTGGACAGGTTTGAATCCCTCCACTTT. This gives the protein CASSLDRFESLHF.

This rearrangement joins TRBV11-3 to TRBJ1-4; no reliable D call. CDR3 length: 13 amino acids. V was trimmed by 6 bases and J by 6 bases, leaving 11 bases between them. Germline CDR1 SGHNT, CDR2 YENEEA. The CDR3 spells CASSHEGDEKLFF. The DNA of the CDR3 is TGTGCCAGCAGTCACGAGGGTGATGAAAAACTGTTTTTT.

The sample holds a few counts of this clone. Here the CDR3 reads CASSPAPLGQGVSYEQYF. The CDR3 DNA follows: TGTGCCAGCAGTCCAGCCCCTCTAGGACAGGGTGTATCGTACGAGCAGTACTTC. V and J are TRBV27 and TRBJ2-7; 8 bases are shared with TRBD1. This CDR3 has 18 amino acids. Trimming at V came to 5 bases and at J to 4 bases, leaving 19 bases not matched to a gene. Germline V gene data show CDR1 as MNHEY and CDR2 as SMNVEV (reference sequence).

This clone was seen a handful of times. This chain uses TRBV6-4 with TRBJ2-5; unclear D gene. CDR1 and CDR2 from the germline V gene are MRHNA and SNTAGT. There are 14 residues in the CDR3. The V gene lost 8 bases and the J gene lost 5 bases, with 18 bases spanning the gap. The CDR3 protein is CASPLSRVGETQYF. As DNA, the CDR3 is TGTGCCAGCCCATTATCACGGGTAGGGGAGACCCAGTACTTC.

V gene TRBV4-1 combines with J gene TRBJ2-1; 11 bases map to TRBD2. The germline V gene has CDR1 MGHRA and CDR2 YSYEKL. V trimming: 3 bases; J trimming: 10 bases; junction bases outside the gene matches: 8. The CDR3 totals 15 residues. The CDR3: CASSQLAGGLKEQFF. The CDR3 DNA sequence: TGCGCCAGCAGCCAGCTAGCGGGGGGACTAAAAGAGCAGTTCTTC.

The chain carries TRBV7-9 and TRBJ1-2; 7 nucleotides match TRBD1. In germline, CDR1 is SEHNR, CDR2 FQNEAQ (reference sequence). The CDR3 runs to 13 residues. V gave up 7 bases and J gave up 5 bases; unmatched junction bases: 7. The CDR3 region is CASTQLGQYGYTF. The CDR3, as DNA: TGTGCCAGCACCCAATTGGGACAGTATGGCTACACCTTC.

V gene TRBV6-6 combines with J gene TRBJ2-7; D call uncertain. Germline V gene sequence: CDR1 MNHNY, CDR2 SVGAGI (reference sequence). The CDR3 sequence is 12 residues long. The V end was cut by 5 bases, the J end by 0 bases, with 5 bases between. In DNA, the CDR3 is TGTGCCAGCAGTGGTACCTCCTACGAGCAGTACTTC. This translates into CASSGTSYEQYF.

The chain is built from TRBV2 and TRBJ2-2; D tentatively reads TRBD1 or TRBD2 (6 bases each). The ends were cut back, 7 bases at V and 5 bases at J, with 14 bases in the middle. This CDR3 comprises 14 residues. Germline lookup yields CDR1 SNHLY and CDR2 FYNNEI. The CDR3 is CASIGGGLTGELFF. DNA of the CDR3: TGTGCCAGCATTGGAGGGGGGCTTACCGGGGAGCTGTTTTTT.

V is TRBV4-1 and J is TRBJ1-2, with 10 nucleotides matching TRBD1. This CDR3 comprises 16 residues. Trimming removed 4 bases from V and 8 bases from J; junction bases left unmatched: 13. Germline CDR1 and CDR2: MGHRA and YSYEKL. The CDR3 region is CASSLSPGQGSEGYTF. The CDR3 nucleotides read TGCGCCAGCAGCCTCTCCCCGGGACAGGGGTCGGAAGGCTACACCTTC.

The CDR3 spells CAWTGLAGVGTGELFF. CDR3 nucleotides: TGTGCCTGGACCGGACTAGCGGGGGTTGGCACCGGGGAGCTGTTTTTT. This chain joins TRBV30 and TRBJ2-2; 13 bases map to TRBD2. Germline trimming cut 4 bases from V and 4 bases from J; bases unmatched to any gene: 6. CDR1 is GTSNPN, CDR2 SVGIG, per germline (reference sequence). This CDR3 comprises 16 residues.